This T cell receptor (beta chain) was captured in a study of neurological immune-mediated disorders. This clonotype was seen ten or more times. Synthesis of cDNA was performed by 5'RACE using 10-nucleotide random UMIs. TCRdb re-called the 5' RACE reads through MiXCR, storing one row per CDR3 protein. The data contain roughly 52,000 distinct CDR3 sequences, around 5.8% of them singletons. The sequence was collected from a young woman with multiple sclerosis. Sequenced input: CD4+ T cells from blood.

The CDR3 loop is CASSVNSGGSSDTQYF. The DNA of the CDR3 is TGTGCCAGCAGCGTAAATTCGGGGGGCAGTTCGGATACGCAGTATTTT. This chain joins TRBV28 and TRBJ2-3, with a tentative D call TRBD2 (7 bases). The V and J ends lost 6 bases and 6 bases respectively, with 22 bases between them. CDR1 is MDHEN and CDR2 is SYDVKM in the germline V gene. The CDR3 totals 16 residues.